This T cell receptor beta chain appears in the sequencing data of a study of read filtering for tumor transcriptome and immune sequencing. Study information: Per sample, TCR-region reads ranged about 4.05 to 11 million by IR-seq, about 80 to 1,400 by RNA-seq. General observations from the study: This fraction held mixed bone marrow immune cells after CD138-negative sorting. About 82% of IR-seq clonotypes had a single read, yet these held around 3.3% of reads.

The library was built from around 0.4 ug RNA with molecular barcoded adaptors for alpha/delta and beta/gamma chains. From the reads, TCRdb called clonotypes with MiXCR, one entry per CDR3 protein. The sample holds about 63,000 distinct CDR3 sequences, 14% seen once. This clonotype is a singleton in its sample. Its matching antigen is unknown. The sequencing sample was made of a population of CD138-negative cells sorted from bone marrow. This clonotype was sampled from a donor at least 40 years old with multiple myeloma.

CDR3 coding DNA: TGCAGTGCTAGAGAACCCCAAGCTTTCTTT. This sequence encodes CSAREPQAFF. The V call is TRBV20-1, the J call TRBJ1-1; the D is unclear. Germline CDR1 DFQATT, CDR2 SNEGSKA (reference sequence). Trimming cost V 0 bases and J 9 bases, with 5 bases left between them. The CDR3 is 10 residues long.